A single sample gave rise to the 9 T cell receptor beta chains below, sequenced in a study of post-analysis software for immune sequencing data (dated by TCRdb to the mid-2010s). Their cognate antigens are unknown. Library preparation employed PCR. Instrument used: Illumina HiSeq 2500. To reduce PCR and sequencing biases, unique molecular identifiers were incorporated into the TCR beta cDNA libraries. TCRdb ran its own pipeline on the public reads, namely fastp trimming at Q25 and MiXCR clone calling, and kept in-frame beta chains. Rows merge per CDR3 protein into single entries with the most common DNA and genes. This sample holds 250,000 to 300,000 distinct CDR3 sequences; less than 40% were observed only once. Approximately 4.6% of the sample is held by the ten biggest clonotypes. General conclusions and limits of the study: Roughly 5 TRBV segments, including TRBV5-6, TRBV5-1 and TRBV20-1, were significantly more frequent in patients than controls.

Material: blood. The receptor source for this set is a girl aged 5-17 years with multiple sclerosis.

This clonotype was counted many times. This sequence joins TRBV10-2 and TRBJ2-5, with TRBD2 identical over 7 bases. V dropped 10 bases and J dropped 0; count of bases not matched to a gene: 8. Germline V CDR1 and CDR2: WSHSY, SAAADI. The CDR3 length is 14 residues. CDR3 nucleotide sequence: TGCGCCACCTGGGGGGGTAGATACCAAGAGACCCAGTACTTC. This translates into CATWGGRYQETQYF.

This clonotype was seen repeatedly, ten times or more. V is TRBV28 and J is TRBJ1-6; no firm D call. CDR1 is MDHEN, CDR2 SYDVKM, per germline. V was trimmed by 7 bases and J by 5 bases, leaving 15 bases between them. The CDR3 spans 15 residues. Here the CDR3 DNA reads TGTGCCAGCACCTTCGGTTTCGGAGATAATTCACCCCTCCACTTT. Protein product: CASTFGFGDNSPLHF. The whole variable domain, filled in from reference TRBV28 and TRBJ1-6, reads DVKVTQSSRYLVKRTGEKVFLECVQDMDHENMFWYRQDPGLGLRLIYFSYDVKMKEKGDIPEGYSVSREKKERFSLILESASTNQTSMYLCASTFGFGDNSPLHFGNGTRLTVT.

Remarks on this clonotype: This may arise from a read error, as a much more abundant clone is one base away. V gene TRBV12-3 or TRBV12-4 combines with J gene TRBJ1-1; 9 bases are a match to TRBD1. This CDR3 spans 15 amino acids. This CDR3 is CVSSPSDRGNTEAFF. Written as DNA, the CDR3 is TGTGTCAGCAGTCCCTCGGACAGGGGTAACACTGAAGCTTTCTTT.

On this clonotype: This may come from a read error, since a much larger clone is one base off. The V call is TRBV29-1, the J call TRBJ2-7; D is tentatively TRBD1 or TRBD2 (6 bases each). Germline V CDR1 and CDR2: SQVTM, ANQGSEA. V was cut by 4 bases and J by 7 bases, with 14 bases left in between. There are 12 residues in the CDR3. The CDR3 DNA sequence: TGCAGCGTTGGGAGGAGGGACAATGAGCAGTACTTC. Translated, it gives CSVGRRDNEQYF.

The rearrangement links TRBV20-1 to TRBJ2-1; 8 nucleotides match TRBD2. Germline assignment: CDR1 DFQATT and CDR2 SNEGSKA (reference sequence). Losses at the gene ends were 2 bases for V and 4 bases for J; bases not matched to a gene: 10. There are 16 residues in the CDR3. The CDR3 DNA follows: TGCAGTGCTAGACCATTGAGAGCGGGAGCATACAATGAGCAGTTCTTC. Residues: CSARPLRAGAYNEQFF.

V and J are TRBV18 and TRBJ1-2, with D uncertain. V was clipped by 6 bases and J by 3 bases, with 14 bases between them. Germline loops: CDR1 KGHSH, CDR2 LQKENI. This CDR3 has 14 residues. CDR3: CASSPSPGDYGYTF. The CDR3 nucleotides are TGTGCCAGCTCCCCGTCACCGGGAGACTATGGCTACACCTTC.

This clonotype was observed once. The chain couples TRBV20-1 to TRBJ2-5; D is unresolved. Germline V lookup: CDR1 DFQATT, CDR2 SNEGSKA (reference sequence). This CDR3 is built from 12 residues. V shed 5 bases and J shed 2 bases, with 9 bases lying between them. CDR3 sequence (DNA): TGCAGTGCTCGGGCCCCGCAAGAGACCCAGTACTTC. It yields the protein CSARAPQETQYF.

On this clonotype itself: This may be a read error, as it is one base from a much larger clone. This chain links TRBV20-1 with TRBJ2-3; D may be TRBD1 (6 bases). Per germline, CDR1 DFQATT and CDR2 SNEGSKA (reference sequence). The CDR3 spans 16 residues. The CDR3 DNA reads TGCAGTGCTCGAGCCGGGACATCAGGATTCACAGATACGCGGTATTTT. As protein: CSARAGTSGFTDTRYF.

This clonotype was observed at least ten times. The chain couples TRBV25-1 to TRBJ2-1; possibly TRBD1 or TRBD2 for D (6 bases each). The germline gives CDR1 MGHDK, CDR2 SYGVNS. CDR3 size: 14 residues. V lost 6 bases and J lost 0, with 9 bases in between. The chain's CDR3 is CASSEGGSYNEQFF. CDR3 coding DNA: TGTGCCAGCAGCGAGGGGGGCTCCTACAATGAGCAGTTCTTC.